The 9 T cell receptor beta chains presented below share a single source sample, sequenced in a study of CD8+CD57+ T cells in acquired aplastic anemia. CDR3 and TCR beta VDJ profiling relied on genomic DNA as the template. One entry per CDR3 protein, called by TCRdb with MiXCR from the reads. This sample has around 180,000 distinct CDR3 sequences, with about 64% found just once. Input material: sorted CD4+, CD8+, or CD8+CD57+ T cells (not recorded which) from PBMCs. Receptor source: a human donor in good health.

The table lists this clonotype with a count of one. This chain links TRBV24-1 with TRBJ1-1; tentative D call: TRBD1 (6 bases). Germline values: CDR1 KGHDR, CDR2 SFDVKD. Deletions cut 9 bases from V and 7 bases from J, with 20 bases between. This CDR3 has 14 residues. DNA of the CDR3: TGTGCCACCTCTACGGGGCAGGGGACTCGTGAAGCTTTCTTT. As protein: CATSTGQGTREAFF.

V is TRBV20-1 and J is TRBJ2-7; D call uncertain. The length of the CDR3 is 12 residues. Germline lookup yields CDR1 DFQATT and CDR2 SNEGSKA (reference sequence). Trimming shortened V by 7 bases and J by 1 base, and 11 bases separated the two germline ends. The CDR3 here is CSGDGDSYEQYF. The CDR3 region has the DNA TGCAGTGGGGATGGGGATTCCTACGAGCAGTACTTC.

This clonotype was seen many times. The chain carries TRBV7-2 and TRBJ1-2; D gene ambiguous. V shed 1 base and J shed 4 bases, with 7 bases lying between them. Germline CDR1 and CDR2: SGHTA and FQGNSA. The CDR3 loop spans 13 amino acids. CDR3 DNA sequence: TGTGCCAGCAGCTTAGAAGGTATCTATGGCTACACCTTC. This translates into CASSLEGIYGYTF.

About this clonotype: One end of the junction does not line up with germline, which may come from a read error. The chain links TRBV7-2 to TRBJ1-1; D is ambiguous. CDR1 is SGHTA and CDR2 is FQGNSA in the germline V gene. CDR3 length equals 12 residues. DNA for the CDR3: TGTGTCAGCAGCTGGCAGGACACTGAAGCTTTCTTT. Its protein product is CVSSWQDTEAFF.

On this clonotype itself: This may come from a read error, since a much larger clone is one base off. V and J are TRBV13 and TRBJ1-1, with TRBD1 matching over 7 bases. The V and J ends lost 5 bases and 6 bases, in that order; junction bases with no gene match: 15. The germline V gene encodes CDR1 PRHDT and CDR2 FYEKMQ (reference sequence). The CDR3 contains 16 residues. The CDR3 sequence is CASSLLNPGGIPEAFF. The CDR3 coding sequence is TGTGCCAGCAGCCTGTTAAATCCAGGGGGGATCCCTGAAGCTTTCTTT.

The chain carries TRBV7-9 and TRBJ1-1; unclear D gene. V shed 5 bases and J shed 4 bases, with 14 bases lying between them. Germline CDR1 and CDR2: SEHNR and FQNEAQ (reference sequence). The CDR3 consists of 14 residues. The CDR3 region has the DNA TGTGCCAGCAGCCCTTTTCGGGGAGCCACTGAAGCTTTCTTT. It yields the protein CASSPFRGATEAFF. The variable domain in full, with the rest retrieved from reference TRBV7-9 and TRBJ1-1, is DTGVSQNPRHKITKRGQNVTFRCDPISEHNRLYWYRQTLGQGPEFLTYFQNEAQLEKSRLLSDRFSAERPKGSFSTLEIQRTEQGDSAMYLCASSPFRGATEAFFGQGTRLTVV.

This clonotype was recorded many times. The chain combines TRBV9 with TRBJ2-1; a possible D gene is TRBD2 (6 bases). The CDR3 length is 13 residues. Germline V gene data show CDR1 as SGDLS and CDR2 as YYNGEE. The V gene lost 0 bases and the J gene lost 8 bases, with 9 bases spanning the gap. The CDR3 reads CASSVDGTDEQFF. The CDR3 DNA sequence: TGTGCCAGCAGCGTAGACGGGACTGATGAGCAGTTCTTC.

The chain uses TRBV7-6 and TRBJ2-1; unclear D gene. V shed 1 base and J shed 10 bases, with 14 bases lying between them. There are 14 residues in the CDR3. Germline CDR1 and CDR2: SGHVS and FNYEAQ. This CDR3 is CASSLGASTYEQFF. The CDR3 DNA is TGTGCCAGCAGCTTAGGGGCAAGCACCTACGAGCAGTTCTTC.

This clonotype has just a few counts. The chain employs TRBV10-1 and TRBJ1-2; 8 bases match TRBD1. This CDR3 has 13 amino acids. Germline CDR1 WNHNN, CDR2 SYGVQD (reference sequence). Trimming cost V 0 bases and J 9 bases; bases outside gene matches: 3. CDR3 in amino acids: CASSESQGASYTF. DNA of the CDR3: TGCGCCAGCAGTGAGTCGCAGGGGGCAAGCTACACCTTC.